These 15 T cell receptor beta chains were all obtained from the same sample, sequenced in a study of tumor-infiltrating lymphocytes in primary liver carcinoma. TCR beta cDNA was prepared out of about 510 ng total RNA by means of a constant-region primer. Libraries covering TCR beta were generated through three nested multiplex PCR rounds (using a slightly modified ARM-PCR). Running about 11 cycles apiece, the first two PCR rounds relied on TRBV1-TRBV30 forward primers together with a C-beta reverse primer. TCRdb independently ran MiXCR on the multiplex PCR reads; one entry per CDR3 protein. The table records 100,000 or so distinct CDR3 sequences, 55% to 75% of them present only once. Unsorted bulk tissue (about 18-32 mg) underwent RNA and DNA co-extraction. Sequencing was done on a sample of liver tumor tissue from sampling region 5. Subset described: tumor region T5, tumor centre. The receptors come from a woman in her fifties or sixties with primary liver carcinoma and hepatitis B virus infection.

Concerning this clonotype: Relative to the germline gene, one junction end is altered; a read error may explain this. In DNA, the CDR3 is TGTACCAGCAGCTTAGATTTTGCTGGGGCCCCATACGAGCAGTACTTC. Residues: CTSSLDFAGAPYEQYF. The chain employs TRBV11-2 and TRBJ2-7, with a weak D call TRBD1 (5 bases). The CDR3 sequence is 16 residues long. From germline, CDR1 is SGHAT and CDR2 FQNNGV.

As concerns this clonotype: The germline gene is not matched at one end of the junction; a read error may be the cause. J is TRBJ2-3 and V is TRBV28, with 8 bases aligning to TRBD2. The CDR3 totals 15 residues. The germline V gene encodes CDR1 MDHEN and CDR2 SYDVKM. CDR3 sequence: CASSSLAERRDMQYF. The CDR3 DNA reads as TGTGCCAGCAGTTCACTAGCGGAACGTCGAGATATGCAGTATTTT.

J is TRBJ2-2 and V is TRBV29-1, with D possibly being TRBD1 or TRBD2 (5 bases each). Germline loops: CDR1 SQVTM, CDR2 ANQGSEA. The CDR3 has 13 residues. CDR3 nucleotide sequence: TGCGGAGTCACGGGGCACTCGGACGGGGAGCTGTTTTTT. This sequence encodes CGVTGHSDGELFF.

J is TRBJ1-6 and V is TRBV7-2; D uncertain. Trimming took off 4 bases at V and 7 bases at J, with 17 bases between the two ends. This CDR3 region has 16 residues. CDR1 is SGHTA, CDR2 FQGNSA, per germline. CDR3 sequence reads: CASSYRLGIGNSPLHF. CDR3 DNA: TGTGCCAGCAGCTACCGTTTGGGTATCGGGAATTCACCCCTCCACTTT. Using reference TRBV7-2 and TRBJ1-6 for the parts outside the CDR3, the full variable domain is GAGVSQSPSNKVTEKGKDVELRCDPISGHTALYWYRQSLGQGLEFLIYFQGNSAPDKSGLPSDRFSAERTGGSVSTLTIQRTQQEDSAVYLCASSYRLGIGNSPLHFGNGTRLTVT.

This clonotype was seen repeatedly, ten times or more. V and J are TRBV28 and TRBJ2-7, with 8 bases that match TRBD2. Per the germline V gene, CDR1 is MDHEN and CDR2 is SYDVKM. The trim removed 6 bases at V and 7 bases at J, leaving 8 bases unmatched. This CDR3 has 13 residues. CDR3 sequence (DNA): TGTGCCAGCAGCACCACGGCGGGGGGAGAGCAGTACTTC. Its translation: CASSTTAGGEQYF.

The chain is built from TRBV9 and TRBJ2-1; weak D call: TRBD1 (6 bases). Per the germline V gene, CDR1 is SGDLS and CDR2 is YYNGEE. Trimming pared 1 base from V and 5 bases from J, leaving 10 bases between. CDR3 length: 14 residues. The CDR3 spells CASSVQGWDNEQFF. Written as DNA, the CDR3 is TGTGCCAGCAGCGTACAGGGGTGGGACAATGAGCAGTTCTTC.

Of note for this clonotype: At one end, the junction sequence differs from germline, possibly due to a read error. This chain connects TRBV5-1 to TRBJ2-1; TRBD2 agrees at 11 bases. CDR1 is SGHRS and CDR2 is YFSETQ in the germline V gene. This CDR3 spans 16 amino acids. The CDR3 loop reads CASSLTSGSSYSEQFF. CDR3 DNA: TGCGCCAGCAGCTTGACTAGCGGGAGTTCCTACAGTGAGCAGTTCTTC.

Comment on this clonotype: At one end, the junction sequence differs from germline, possibly due to a read error. The chain joins TRBV11-2 to TRBJ1-1; D is unresolved. Looked up from germline, CDR1 is SGHAT and CDR2 is FQNNGV. CDR3 length: 15 amino acids. DNA for the CDR3: TGTGCCAGCGGCTTTAGACAAGACTGGGACACTGAAGCTTTCTTT. It is translated as CASGFRQDWDTEAFF. Looking up the rest from reference TRBV11-2 and TRBJ1-1 gives the full variable domain: EAGVAQSPRYKIIEKRQSVAFWCNPISGHATLYWYQQILGQGPKLLIQFQNNGVVDDSQLPKDRFSAERLKGVDSTLKIQPAKLEDSAVYLCASGFRQDWDTEAFFGQGTRLTVV.

The chain employs TRBV29-1 and TRBJ1-5; a possible D gene is TRBD1 (6 bases). The CDR3 loop spans 15 amino acids. The germline V gene encodes CDR1 SQVTM and CDR2 ANQGSEA. With 4 bases removed from V and 4 bases from J, the gap between germline ends came to 17 bases. This CDR3 is CSVVVQGSGNQPQHF. DNA of the CDR3: TGCAGCGTTGTTGTCCAGGGGTCGGGTAATCAGCCCCAGCATTTT.

Note on this clonotype: Compared with germline, one end of the junction differs, possibly owing to a read error. This sequence joins TRBV6-5 and TRBJ1-5, with D unresolved. The J call may be wrong; the DNA end is better matched by TRBJ2-3. This CDR3 is 15 amino acids long. The germline gives CDR1 MNHEY, CDR2 SVGAGI. The CDR3 region is CASSYSLASNQPQYF. The CDR3 DNA is TGTGCTAGCAGTTACTCGCTGGCCAGCAATCAGCCCCAGTATTTT.

The sample holds one count of this clonotype. The junction does not match germline at one end; this may be a read error. The rearrangement uses TRBV6-1 and TRBJ1-1; D unclear. There are 13 residues in the CDR3. CDR1 MNHNS and CDR2 SASEGT come from the germline V gene. The CDR3 coding sequence is TGTGCCGGCAGTGCCGCCTGGGACACTGAAGCTTTCTTT. This gives the protein CAGSAAWDTEAFF.

As to this clonotype: One junction end disagrees with the germline gene, perhaps due to a read error. The V gene is TRBV28, the J gene TRBJ2-3; 7 bases are shared with TRBD2. This CDR3 has 12 amino acids. In germline, CDR1 is MDHEN, CDR2 SYDVKM. CDR3 coding DNA: TGTACCAGCAGTATACTAGCGGATACGCAGTATTTT. Its translation: CTSSILADTQYF. Full variable domain (remainder filled in from reference TRBV28 and TRBJ2-3): DVKVTQSSRYLVKRTGEKVFLECVQDMDHENMFWYRQDPGLGLRLIYFSYDVKMKEKGDIPEGYSVSREKKERFSLILESASTNQTSMYLCTSSILADTQYFGPGTRLTVL.

Remarks on this clonotype: One junction end does not reproduce the germline sequence, and a read error may be involved. This sequence joins TRBV24-1 and TRBJ2-1; D not certain. Germline V gene lookup returns CDR1 KGHDR and CDR2 SFDVKD. CDR3 length: 16 residues. CDR3 DNA sequence: TGTGCCACCAGTGATTTGAAGCAGGTGTCAGCCAATGAGCAGATCTTC. Its protein product is CATSDLKQVSANEQIF.

This clonotype was counted many times. The chain employs TRBV7-9 and TRBJ2-1, with D hard to call. V was cut by 1 base and J by 6 bases, with 7 bases left in between. Per germline, CDR1 SEHNR and CDR2 FQNEAQ (reference sequence). The CDR3 has 13 amino acids. CDR3 coding DNA: TGTGCCAGCAGCTTAGACCCTCTCAATGAGCAGTTCTTC. Translating it yields CASSLDPLNEQFF.

As to this clonotype: A junction boundary mismatches the germline segment, possibly from a read error. The chain recombines TRBV11-3 with TRBJ2-7; either TRBD1 or TRBD2 may fit D (5 bases each). CDR3 length: 14 residues. The V gene's germline CDR1 is SGHNT and CDR2 YENEEA. The CDR3 DNA is TGTTCCAGCAGCTCCCGGGACGGGACCTACGAGCTGTACTTC. Its protein is CSSSSRDGTYELYF.